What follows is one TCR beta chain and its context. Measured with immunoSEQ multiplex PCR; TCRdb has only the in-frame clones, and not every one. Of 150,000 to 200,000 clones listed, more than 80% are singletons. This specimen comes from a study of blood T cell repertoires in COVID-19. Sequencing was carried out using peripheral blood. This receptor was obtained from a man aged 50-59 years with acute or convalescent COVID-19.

Written as DNA, the CDR3 is TGTGCCAGCAGCACGGGACTAGTATCCACCGGGGAGCTGTTTTTT. It encodes CASSTGLVSTGELFF. This chain uses TRBV9 with TRBJ2-2; 8 bases fit TRBD2. Unmatched junction bases numbered 6, after V lost 4 bases and J lost 4 bases. Germline V gene lookup returns CDR1 SGDLS and CDR2 YYNGEE. This CDR3 has 15 residues.